The 27 T cell receptor beta chains given below trace back to one sample, sequenced in a study of T cells after posttransplantation cyclophosphamide. The method was immunoSEQ multiplex PCR; TCRdb's version includes in-frame clones alone and lacks a portion of them. The table shows under 75,000 clones, with about 94% occurring only once. The sequencing sample was made of PBMCs. The receptors here all came from a woman under 40 in good health and a related stem cell transplant donor.

This sequence joins TRBV19 and TRBJ2-3; D gene unclear. The CDR3 covers 14 residues. V shed 4 bases and J shed 1 base, with 9 bases lying between them. Per the germline V gene, CDR1 is LNHDA and CDR2 is SQIVND (reference sequence). The CDR3 sequence is CASSRFLRTDTQYF. In DNA form, the CDR3 reads TGTGCCAGTAGTAGATTCCTTCGCACAGATACGCAGTATTTT.

The chain recombines TRBV19 with TRBJ1-3; D not resolved. The CDR3 has 15 residues. Trimming stripped 5 bases from V and 2 bases from J, with 13 bases between. Germline lookup yields CDR1 LNHDA and CDR2 SQIVND (reference sequence). CDR3 in DNA: TGTGCCAGTAGTTCCCACCAAGAGCCTGGAAACACCATATATTTT. Residues: CASSSHQEPGNTIYF.

The chain is built from TRBV19 and TRBJ1-2, with no clear D. In germline, CDR1 is LNHDA, CDR2 SQIVND (reference sequence). The CDR3 is 12 residues long. Deletions cut 6 bases from V and 4 bases from J, with 9 bases between. The CDR3 region is CASSSNRYGYTF. DNA of the CDR3: TGTGCCAGTAGCTCTAACCGCTATGGCTACACCTTC.

This clone was picked up one time. The CDR3 loop reads CASSLGAGGANYGYTF. CDR3 nucleotides: TGTGCCAGCAGTTTGGGGGCGGGGGGCGCTAACTATGGCTACACCTTC. The chain recombines TRBV28 with TRBJ1-2; tentatively, D is TRBD1 (6 bases). CDR3 length: 16 residues. V was shortened by 3 bases and J by 0 bases, with 14 bases between the two germline ends. CDR1 and CDR2 (germline): MDHEN, SYDVKM.

This chain joins TRBV21-1 and TRBJ1-1; the table calls TRBD1, which could not be checked here. TRBV21-1 is tagged as a pseudogene. The CDR3 length is 14 residues. CDR3 protein: CASSKRGHDTEAFF. Here the CDR3 DNA reads TGTGCCAGCAGCAAACGGGGACACGACACTGAAGCTTTCTTT.

There are a few counts of this clone. This chain uses TRBV4-2 with TRBJ1-2; a weak D match, TRBD1 (5 bases). This CDR3 has 15 amino acids. Trimming removed 0 bases at V and 7 bases at J, with 15 bases between. Germline CDR1 LGHNA, CDR2 YNFKEQ. The CDR3: CASSQDSRGAAGYTF. The CDR3 DNA follows: TGTGCCAGCAGCCAAGATTCTCGGGGCGCGGCTGGCTACACCTTC.

The genes are TRBV19 and TRBJ2-5, with 9 positions matching TRBD2. Germline CDR1 LNHDA, CDR2 SQIVND (reference sequence). The CDR3 has 16 residues. V was clipped by 6 bases and J by 5 bases; unmatched bases: 13. CDR3 region: CASRPRSGGEPETQYF. In DNA form, the CDR3 reads TGTGCCAGTAGACCACGTAGCGGGGGAGAACCGGAGACCCAGTACTTC. The variable domain in full, completed from reference TRBV19 and TRBJ2-5, reads DGGITQSPKYLFRKEGQNVTLSCEQNLNHDAMYWYRQDPGQGLRLIYYSQIVNDFQKGDIAEGYSVSREKKESFPLTVTSAQKNPTAFYLCASRPRSGGEPETQYFGPGTRLLVL.

V gene TRBV5-6 combines with J gene TRBJ2-5, with 10 positions matching TRBD2. After removal of 0 bases from V and 5 bases from J, the junction contained 4 bases not matched to a gene. Germline lookup yields CDR1 SGHDT and CDR2 YYEEEE. This CDR3 spans 15 amino acids. In DNA, the CDR3 is TGTGCCAGCAGCTTGGAGCGGGGGGGCGTCGAGACCCAGTACTTC. This translates into CASSLERGGVETQYF.

The chain uses TRBV19 and TRBJ1-2; D is undetermined. CDR3 length: 14 residues. Germline values: CDR1 LNHDA, CDR2 SQIVND (reference sequence). The germline V and J ends were trimmed by 6 bases and 0 bases, with 11 bases remaining between them. CDR3 residues: CASSAGEANYGYTF. The CDR3 bases are TGTGCCAGTAGCGCGGGCGAAGCTAACTATGGCTACACCTTC.

This chain joins TRBV4-3 and TRBJ1-2; D ambiguous. The ends were cut back, 5 bases at V and 4 bases at J, with 20 bases in the middle. Per germline, CDR1 LGHNA and CDR2 YSLEER. There are 16 residues in the CDR3. The CDR3 DNA follows: TGCGCCAGCAGCGACGGACCGACCCATCCGGGCTATGGCTACACCTTC. Its translation: CASSDGPTHPGYGYTF.

The chain couples TRBV6-1 to TRBJ1-2; D may be TRBD1 (5 bases). Trimming left V 6 bases short and J 6 bases short, with 17 bases between. Germline CDR1 and CDR2: MNHNS and SASEGT. The CDR3 runs to 14 residues. The CDR3 sequence: CASSETSGRDGYTF. CDR3 coding DNA: TGTGCCAGCAGCGAGACCTCGGGACGGGATGGCTACACCTTC.

The V gene is TRBV25-1, the J gene TRBJ1-1; D gene ambiguous. V gave up 0 bases and J gave up 5 bases, with 10 bases separating them. Germline CDR1 and CDR2: MGHDK and SYGVNS. The CDR3 spans 14 residues. In DNA form, the CDR3 reads TGTGCCAGCAGTGAATATGGGTTCGAAACTGAAGCTTTCTTT. It translates to CASSEYGFETEAFF. Full variable domain (outside the CDR3, taken from reference TRBV25-1 and TRBJ1-1): EADIYQTPRYLVIGTGKKITLECSQTMGHDKMYWYQQDPGMELHLIHYSYGVNSTEKGDLSSESTVSRIRTEHFPLTLESARPSHTSQYLCASSEYGFETEAFFGQGTRLTVV.

The chain couples TRBV6-1 to TRBJ1-2, with TRBD1 matching 12 bases. CDR1 MNHNS and CDR2 SASEGT come from the germline V gene. V was pared by 1 base and J by 6 bases, with 9 bases of the junction left unmatched. This CDR3 region has 17 residues. CDR3 in amino acids: CASSEVGQGAQVDGYTF. CDR3 DNA sequence: TGTGCCAGCAGTGAAGTGGGACAGGGGGCTCAAGTCGATGGCTACACCTTC.

This clone was seen just once. J is TRBJ2-1 and V is TRBV2, with D tentatively TRBD2 (7 bases). CDR1 and CDR2 (germline): SNHLY, FYNNEI. CDR3 length equals 15 residues. The ends were cut back, 6 bases at V and 1 base at J, with 13 bases in the middle. CDR3 in amino acids: CASSVRGGSYNEQFF. DNA for the CDR3: TGTGCCAGCAGCGTGAGGGGGGGATCCTACAATGAGCAGTTCTTC.

This chain connects TRBV6-4 to TRBJ1-2, with 9 bases lining up with TRBD1. This CDR3 contains 14 residues. Trimming cost V 0 bases and J 7 bases; bases outside gene matches: 3. The germline V gene encodes CDR1 MRHNA and CDR2 SNTAGT. The DNA of the CDR3 is TGTGCCAGCAGTGACTCCGGACAGGGGTTTGGCTACACCTTC. The encoded protein is CASSDSGQGFGYTF.

This clone appeared a few times. The gene calls are TRBV2 and TRBJ2-7; 10 nucleotides line up with TRBD2. V trimming: 5 bases; J trimming: 5 bases; junction bases outside the gene matches: 9. CDR1 SNHLY and CDR2 FYNNEI come from the germline V gene. CDR3 length equals 15 residues. CDR3 sequence reads: CASSRSGGVYNEQYF. The CDR3, as DNA: TGTGCCAGCAGTCGGAGCGGGGGGGTCTATAACGAGCAGTACTTC.

The chain recombines TRBV9 with TRBJ2-3; TRBD1 aligns across 10 bases. The CDR3 consists of 16 residues. V dropped 4 bases and J dropped 6; count of bases not matched to a gene: 11. Per germline, CDR1 SGDLS and CDR2 YYNGEE. CDR3 sequence: CASSPEGQGITDTQYF. CDR3 DNA sequence: TGTGCCAGCAGCCCTGAGGGACAGGGGATCACGGATACGCAGTATTTT. Full variable domain (rest looked up from reference TRBV9 and TRBJ2-3): DSGVTQTPKHLITATGQRVTLRCSPRSGDLSVYWYQQSLDQGLQFLIQYYNGEERAKGNILERFSAQQFPDLHSELNLSSLELGDSALYFCASSPEGQGITDTQYFGPGTRLTVL.

The CDR3 is CASSEWGRHSNQPQHF. The CDR3 bases are TGTGCCAGCAGTGAATGGGGGAGACATAGCAATCAGCCCCAGCATTTT. This chain joins TRBV6-1 and TRBJ1-5; weak D call: TRBD1 (5 bases). The CDR3 is made up of 16 amino acids. Germline V gene data show CDR1 as MNHNS and CDR2 as SASEGT. V was shortened by 2 bases and J by 0 bases, with 11 bases between the two germline ends.

V usage is TRBV5-1 and J usage is TRBJ1-4, with D maybe TRBD1 (6 bases). V lost 5 bases, J lost 6 bases, and 14 bases lay in between. Germline CDR1 is SGHRS and CDR2 is YFSETQ. The CDR3 is 14 amino acids. Written as DNA, the CDR3 is TGCGCCAGCAGTTCACAGGGAGTCGATGAAAAACTGTTTTTT. The encoded protein is CASSSQGVDEKLFF.

The chain links TRBV7-2 to TRBJ2-4; TRBD2 is a possible D gene (6 bases). Germline V gives CDR1 SGHTA, CDR2 FQGNSA. The CDR3 loop spans 15 amino acids. V lost 1 base and J 5 bases, leaving 12 bases between the germline ends. The CDR3 nucleotides are TGTGCCAGCAGCTTAGGACTAGGACGACAAAACATTCAGTACTTC. Protein product: CASSLGLGRQNIQYF.

This clone was counted a single time. The chain employs TRBV7-8 and TRBJ1-1; no clear D gene. The CDR3 runs 17 residues. V was clipped by 2 bases and J by 6 bases, with 22 bases between them. Germline-derived CDR1 and CDR2 are SGHVS and FQNEAQ. The CDR3 here is CASSLNLVPEVTAEAFF. In DNA form, the CDR3 reads TGTGCCAGCAGCTTAAATCTTGTGCCCGAGGTTACCGCTGAAGCTTTCTTT.

The chain recombines TRBV27 with TRBJ1-5; TRBD1 agrees at 9 bases. The CDR3 is 19 amino acids. V lost 4 bases to trimming and J lost 0 bases; unmatched junction nucleotides: 13. Germline CDR1 is MNHEY and CDR2 is SMNVEV (reference sequence). CDR3 sequence reads: CASSSGFGQGLYSNQPQHF. For the CDR3, the DNA is TGTGCCAGCAGTTCGGGGTTCGGACAGGGGCTCTATAGCAATCAGCCCCAGCATTTT.

The chain uses TRBV9 and TRBJ2-5; D is possibly TRBD2 (6 bases). Germline loops: CDR1 SGDLS, CDR2 YYNGEE. The CDR3 runs to 11 residues. V was shortened by 4 bases and J by 5 bases, with 6 bases between the two germline ends. CDR3: CASSSGETQYF. The DNA for the CDR3 is TGTGCCAGCAGCAGCGGGGAGACCCAGTACTTC.

The rearrangement joins TRBV4-1 to TRBJ1-6; D ambiguous. V was cut by 0 bases and J by 10 bases, with 10 bases left in between. The CDR3 loop spans 14 amino acids. Germline V lookup: CDR1 MGHRA, CDR2 YSYEKL. DNA of the CDR3: TGCGCCAGCAGCCAAGAGGGGAGTGCCTCACCCCTCCACTTT. Translating gives CASSQEGSASPLHF.

The chain uses TRBV4-3 and TRBJ2-2; no firm D call. The CDR3 spans 15 residues. Trimming took 4 bases from V and 4 from J, leaving 13 bases between them. Germline CDR1 reads LGHNA; CDR2 reads YSLEER. Here the CDR3 DNA reads TGCGCCAGCAGCCCCAAGTACAGTACCACCGGGGAGCTGTTTTTT. It translates to CASSPKYSTTGELFF.

The chain couples TRBV5-6 to TRBJ1-2; D unresolved. The germline V and J ends were trimmed by 1 base and 8 bases, with 12 bases remaining between them. Germline values: CDR1 SGHDT, CDR2 YYEEEE. The CDR3 runs to 13 residues. For the CDR3, the DNA is TGTGCCAGCAGCTTGTCAAGGGCGGGGGGCTACACCTTC. Translating it yields CASSLSRAGGYTF.

The CDR3 DNA follows: TGTGCCACCAACGACGGAACCTCTAGGGAGACCCAGTACTTC. Its translation: CATNDGTSRETQYF. This chain joins TRBV6-1 and TRBJ2-5; D not certain. This CDR3 comprises 14 residues. V lost 10 bases to trimming and J lost 5 bases, with 20 bases between them. CDR1 is MNHNS, CDR2 SASEGT, per germline.